This TCR beta chain was sequenced for a study of shared clonotypes between healthy human individuals. General study points: Against clonotypes common to all four donors, non-shared ones had lower generation probabilities. Inspection by rarefaction showed sorted-subset sequencing to be incomplete despite large depth.

Sequenced by immunoSEQ multiplex PCR; TCRdb stores in-frame clones only, minus some. The data show approximately 1.5 million clones, 95% to 99% seen once. Nashville, Tennessee was home to all donors, each a Caucasian adult. Naive CD45RA+ and memory CD45RA-negative subsets were split from CD4+ cells. Germline values: CDR1 SGHRS, CDR2 YFSETQ. V lost 4 bases, J lost 0 bases, and 11 bases stayed unmatched. The CDR3 covers 18 residues. In the case of this clone: Its antigen is unidentified.

The sample consisted of naive CD4+ T cells sorted from blood. Described subset: CD45RA+ positively selected. The TCR was taken from a man aged 25-40 years in good health. The J gene is TRBJ2-1, the V gene TRBV5-1, with 9 bases aligning to TRBD1. The CDR3 sequence is CASSPPGQGFPSYNEQFF. The CDR3 DNA reads as TGCGCCAGCAGCCCTCCGGGACAGGGATTTCCCTCCTACAATGAGCAGTTCTTC.